The 14 T cell receptor beta chains given below trace back to one sample, sequenced in a study of T-cell memory formation after mild COVID-19 (dated by TCRdb to the early 2020s). The receptor library was made with 5' RACE. Instrument on record: Illumina NovaSeq 6000. TCRdb trimmed the raw reads at Q25, called clones with MiXCR and kept productive beta chains. Here each entry gathers all rows of one CDR3 protein and keeps the most common genes and DNA. The sample includes 150,000 to 200,000 distinct CDR3 sequences, with approximately 18% observed a single time. The leading ten clones occupy 3.9% of the sample. The sequenced sample consisted of PBMCs or a T cell subset sorted from them (not recorded which). These receptors were collected from a man between 18 and 29 years old who had mild COVID-19 (a few samples of this study predate the infection). The sample titles of this study are shuffled in the database, so cell type and time point are left out; the donor was told from shared clones.

The rearrangement links TRBV7-6 to TRBJ1-5; a possible D gene is TRBD1 (5 bases). V gave up 5 bases and J gave up 2 bases, with 13 bases separating them. Germline CDR1 and CDR2: SGHVS and FNYEAQ. CDR3 length: 15 amino acids. CDR3: CASSPGRGRNQPQHF. Here the CDR3 DNA reads TGTGCCAGCAGCCCTGGGCGGGGCCGCAATCAGCCCCAGCATTTT.

V is TRBV2 and J is TRBJ2-2, with TRBD2 matching 7 bases. In germline, CDR1 is SNHLY, CDR2 FYNNEI. Losses at the gene ends were 8 bases for V and 4 bases for J; bases not matched to a gene: 4. This CDR3 is 13 amino acids long. For the CDR3, the DNA is TGTGCCAGCGTGTGGGAGGGCACCGGGGAGCTGTTTTTT. Protein sequence: CASVWEGTGELFF.

V usage is TRBV3-1 and J usage is TRBJ1-3, with no clear D. Trimming took 4 bases from V and 8 from J, leaving 12 bases between them. This CDR3 is built from 13 residues. Germline lookup yields CDR1 LGHDT and CDR2 YNNKEL (reference sequence). CDR3 DNA sequence: TGTGCCAGCAGCCCGATAGGAGGATACACCATATATTTT. This translates into CASSPIGGYTIYF.

This clonotype was observed a few times. The chain has TRBV5-6 and TRBJ2-5, with D maybe TRBD2 (6 bases). Germline CDR1 and CDR2: SGHDT and YYEEEE. This CDR3 comprises 16 residues. V lost 0 bases to trimming and J lost 4 bases, with 16 bases between them. This CDR3 reads CASSLGGVLGGETQYF. DNA for the CDR3: TGTGCCAGCAGCTTGGGGGGAGTGTTGGGAGGAGAGACCCAGTACTTC.

This chain links TRBV5-1 with TRBJ2-1; 8 bases line up with TRBD1. Per germline, CDR1 SGHRS and CDR2 YFSETQ. V dropped 4 bases and J dropped 7; count of bases not matched to a gene: 7. The CDR3 has 14 residues. CDR3 nucleotide sequence: TGCGCCAGCAGCCCCACCTGGACAGGGAATGAGCAGTTCTTC. Residues: CASSPTWTGNEQFF. Complete variable domain (other parts from reference TRBV5-1 and TRBJ2-1): KAGVTQTPRYLIKTRGQQVTLSCSPISGHRSVSWYQQTPGQGLQFLFEYFSETQRNKGNFPGRFSGRQFSNSRSEMNVSTLELGDSALYLCASSPTWTGNEQFFGPGTRLTVL.

This clonotype was observed a few times. The V call is TRBV18, the J call TRBJ1-5; a weak D match, TRBD1 (5 bases). V was clipped by 3 bases and J by 7 bases, with 16 bases between them. The CDR3 consists of 15 residues. In germline, CDR1 is KGHSH, CDR2 LQKENI. The CDR3 here is CASSPKVGAGQPQHF. DNA of the CDR3: TGTGCCAGCTCACCTAAAGTTGGGGCCGGGCAGCCCCAGCATTTT.

This clonotype has just a few counts. The genes are TRBV6-5 and TRBJ2-5; D gene ambiguous. The CDR3 contains 11 residues. Trimming pared 8 bases from V and 12 bases from J, leaving 16 bases between. Germline CDR1 reads MNHEY; CDR2 reads SVGAGI. CDR3 sequence: CASPGAAVEYF. The CDR3 DNA is TGTGCCAGCCCGGGTGCAGCAGTAGAGTACTTC.

This clonotype showed up many times. The chain uses TRBV6-1 and TRBJ2-5; a weak D match, TRBD2 (5 bases). Trimming cost V 8 bases and J 2 bases, with 15 bases left between them. This CDR3 is built from 14 residues. CDR1 MNHNS and CDR2 SASEGT come from the germline V gene. The CDR3 DNA reads as TGTGCCAGCTCGGGGAATGGGCATCAAGAGACCCAGTACTTC. Its translation is CASSGNGHQETQYF.

The CDR3 protein is CASSPGQGGEQYF. In DNA, the CDR3 is TGTGCCAGCTCACCCGGACAGGGAGGCGAGCAGTACTTC. This chain connects TRBV18 to TRBJ2-7; 8 nucleotides align to TRBD1. CDR1 and CDR2 (germline): KGHSH, LQKENI. There are 13 residues in the CDR3. V lost 3 bases, J lost 6 bases, and 4 bases stayed unmatched.

This clonotype was seen more than once but under ten times. The rearrangement joins TRBV5-6 to TRBJ1-6; D remains unclear. Trimming cost V 0 bases and J 0 bases, with 4 bases left between them. CDR1 SGHDT and CDR2 YYEEEE come from the germline V gene. The CDR3 runs 15 residues. The CDR3 DNA follows: TGTGCCAGCAGCTTGGGGCCCTCCTATAATTCACCCCTCCACTTT. This gives the protein CASSLGPSYNSPLHF. The whole variable domain, filled in from reference TRBV5-6 and TRBJ1-6, reads DAGVTQSPTHLIKTRGQQVTLRCSPKSGHDTVSWYQQALGQGPQFIFQYYEEEERQRGNFPDRFSGHQFPNYSSELNVNALLLGDSALYLCASSLGPSYNSPLHFGNGTRLTVT.

This clonotype was recorded at least ten times. This rearrangement joins TRBV5-6 to TRBJ2-5; 7 nucleotides line up with TRBD1. This CDR3 spans 14 amino acids. Looked up from germline, CDR1 is SGHDT and CDR2 is YYEEEE. V was pared by 1 base and J by 4 bases, with 4 bases of the junction left unmatched. The CDR3 region has the DNA TGTGCCAGCAGCTTGCAGGCAGGGGGAGAGACCCAGTACTTC. This sequence encodes CASSLQAGGETQYF.

This clonotype was detected a few times. The chain carries TRBV3-1 and TRBJ1-3; D is uncertain. The CDR3 sequence is 15 residues long. The V gene lost 4 bases and the J gene lost 0 bases, with 10 bases spanning the gap. Germline values: CDR1 LGHDT, CDR2 YNNKEL (reference sequence). This CDR3 is CASSLGWSSGNTIYF. CDR3 DNA sequence: TGTGCCAGCAGCCTAGGGTGGAGCTCTGGAAACACCATATATTTT.

The genes are TRBV3-1 and TRBJ1-1; D is unclear. Trimming removed 2 bases from V and 1 base from J, with 8 bases in between. The CDR3 covers 14 residues. Germline V gene lookup returns CDR1 LGHDT and CDR2 YNNKEL (reference sequence). CDR3 sequence reads: CASSQREANTEAFF. The CDR3 DNA reads TGTGCCAGCAGCCAAAGGGAGGCGAACACTGAAGCTTTCTTT.

The chain employs TRBV7-9 and TRBJ1-3; D gene ambiguous. The CDR3 is made up of 14 amino acids. V gave up 3 bases and J gave up 1 base, with 7 bases separating them. Germline V gives CDR1 SEHNR, CDR2 FQNEAQ (reference sequence). CDR3 coding DNA: TGTGCCAGCAGCTTGACCGCGTCTGGAAACACCATATATTTT. It is translated as CASSLTASGNTIYF.